These 7 T cell receptor beta chains were sequenced from one sample in a study of T-cell reconstitution after alpha-beta-depleted transplantation in children. Using unique molecular identifiers, the investigators prepared the TCRbeta library. TCRdb recomputed calls from the PCR reads with MiXCR, one row per CDR3 protein. The table has approximately 490,000 distinct CDR3 sequences, more than 9% seen once; the top ten hold around 2%. Specimen: PBMCs, collected before TCRalphabeta/CD19-depleted stem cell transplant. The receptor set was obtained from a child aged 2 to 15 with inherited bone marrow failure, due to receive a stem cell transplant.

This clonotype was found many times. V and J are TRBV25-1 and TRBJ2-7; D is possibly TRBD1 (6 bases). Trimming cost V 0 bases and J 7 bases, with 10 bases left between them. The CDR3 runs to 13 residues. In germline, CDR1 is MGHDK, CDR2 SYGVNS. This CDR3 reads CASSEYEQGEQYF. The CDR3 coding sequence is TGTGCCAGCAGTGAATATGAGCAGGGGGAGCAGTACTTC.

This clonotype has at least ten counts. V gene TRBV27 combines with J gene TRBJ1-2; D uncertain. CDR1 is MNHEY and CDR2 is SMNVEV in the germline V gene (reference sequence). V lost 5 bases and J 6 bases, leaving 16 bases between the germline ends. This CDR3 spans 14 amino acids. The CDR3 nucleotides are TGTGCCAGCAGTACGCTTGGGCGACATGATGGCTACACCTTC. Translating gives CASSTLGRHDGYTF.

The rearrangement uses TRBV7-2 and TRBJ2-5; D possibly corresponds to TRBD1 (6 bases). CDR1 is SGHTA and CDR2 is FQGNSA in the germline V gene. V lost 7 bases to trimming and J lost 7 bases, with 28 bases between them. This CDR3 spans 17 amino acids. The CDR3 is CASNISPGAVKERTQYF. The CDR3, as DNA: TGTGCCAGCAACATTAGCCCAGGGGCCGTTAAGGAACGGACCCAGTACTTC.

This clonotype has a count of ten or more. The V gene is TRBV4-1, the J gene TRBJ2-7, with D tentatively TRBD2 (5 bases). The CDR3 contains 16 residues. Trimming stripped 2 bases from V and 2 bases from J, with 16 bases between. Germline loops: CDR1 MGHRA, CDR2 YSYEKL. The CDR3 loop is CASSQFGGPAPYEQYF. CDR3 DNA: TGCGCCAGCAGCCAATTCGGCGGGCCCGCGCCCTACGAGCAGTACTTC.

The V and J genes are TRBV20-1 and TRBJ2-7; no reliable D call. Trimming cost V 6 bases and J 6 bases, with 12 bases left between them. Germline V gene sequence: CDR1 DFQATT, CDR2 SNEGSKA (reference sequence). CDR3 size: 11 residues. The CDR3 loop reads CSARSRREQYF. Written as DNA, the CDR3 is TGCAGTGCAAGATCGCGGCGCGAGCAGTACTTC.

The table lists this clonotype with a few counts. The chain recombines TRBV7-9 with TRBJ1-5; D ambiguous. CDR3 length: 16 amino acids. In germline, CDR1 is SEHNR, CDR2 FQNEAQ (reference sequence). Between the trimmed V and J ends, which lost 0 bases and 0 bases, there was a span of 9 bases. The CDR3 bases are TGTGCCAGCAGCTTAGCCCACGATTATAGCAATCAGCCCCAGCATTTT. It yields the protein CASSLAHDYSNQPQHF.

This clonotype appeared many times. The chain links TRBV4-2 to TRBJ2-7, with TRBD2 identical over 8 bases. Germline loops: CDR1 LGHNA, CDR2 YNFKEQ. V dropped 4 bases and J dropped 6; count of bases not matched to a gene: 14. CDR3 size: 16 residues. The CDR3 is CASSRREAGRGSEQYF. DNA of the CDR3: TGTGCCAGCAGCCGACGGGAGGCCGGGAGGGGTAGCGAGCAGTACTTC.